The entry below describes one TCR beta chain. Reverse transcribed after extraction, RNA yielded cDNA as the sequencing template. Assay used: immunoSEQ multiplex PCR; TCRdb lists only in-frame clones, some missing. Of roughly 140,000 clones listed, around 51% are singletons. This entry belongs to a study of CD8+ T cells in alopecia areata. The CDR3 covers 14 residues. In germline, CDR1 is SQVTM, CDR2 ANQGSEA. V trimming: 7 bases; J trimming: 7 bases; junction bases outside the gene matches: 14. The sequences come from CD4+ T cells sorted from blood, collected at week 0. The chain carries TRBV29-1 and TRBJ1-1; 8 nucleotides match TRBD1. The source is a human donor with alopecia areata. CDR3 nucleotides: TGCAGCGCCCAGGTACGGACAGGGTCGGTTGAAGCTTTCTTT. Its translation: CSAQVRTGSVEAFF.